This record concerns one T cell receptor beta chain sequence. The antigen is undetermined. This record comes from a study of cytomegalovirus exposure and HLA in healthy donors. General study results and limits: Based on reports, TCR beta sequences accurately predicted HLA-A and HLA-B alleles for most subjects. Per a prior analysis, the majority of TCR beta V segments were productive roughly 90% or roughly 30% of the time.

Healthy donors of bone marrow made up the group. The germline V gene has CDR1 SNHLY and CDR2 FYNNEI. The CDR3 length is 13 residues. The junction had 7 bases not matched to a gene; V was cut back by 4 bases and J by 8 bases. The primer mix had 60 Vbeta and 13 Jbeta primers. Measured with immunoSEQ multiplex PCR; TCRdb has only the in-frame clones, and not every one. Here the sample spans about 140,000 clones, roughly 86% being singletons. This TCR was sampled from a man younger than 35 in good health and CMV-seropositive. This chain connects TRBV2 to TRBJ1-2; TRBD1 matches at 7 bases. The sample taken for sequencing was PBMCs. CDR3 in DNA: TGTGCCAGCAGTGGGGACAGCGCCTTAGGCTACACCTTC. As protein: CASSGDSALGYTF.